Given below is one T cell receptor (beta chain) in context. This CDR3 spans 15 amino acids. Trimming cost V 1 base and J 3 bases; bases outside gene matches: 6. Germline V gene sequence: CDR1 SGHTA, CDR2 FQGNSA. In the authors' methods: Quantification of nucleated cells was approximated via reference gene primer amplification. Clones were sequenced by immunoSEQ multiplex PCR, and TCRdb holds only the in-frame ones, with some missing. V, J and clone size were drawn from that table, and D and trimming were deduced from the DNA. The sample has 80,000 or so clones; about 89% are singletons. The data originate from a study of blood T cell repertoires in COVID-19. Whole-study context: The United States, Italy and Spain provided the acute and convalescent COVID-19 samples. T cells, B-cell-depleted T cells, or PBMCs provided the cDNA or gDNA that served as material.

This receptor was obtained from a woman between 55 and 75 years old with acute or convalescent COVID-19. V and J are TRBV7-2 and TRBJ2-7; 7 nucleotides align to TRBD1. Sequencing was done on a sample of peripheral blood. This CDR3 is CASSLGQGFGYEQYF. For the CDR3, the DNA is TGTGCCAGCAGCTTAGGACAGGGTTTTGGCTACGAGCAGTACTTC. The complete variable domain, with remaining parts taken from reference TRBV7-2 and TRBJ2-7, reads GAGVSQSPSNKVTEKGKDVELRCDPISGHTALYWYRQSLGQGLEFLIYFQGNSAPDKSGLPSDRFSAERTGGSVSTLTIQRTQQEDSAVYLCASSLGQGFGYEQYFGPGTRLTVT.